The text below deals with one T cell receptor (beta chain). This sample was included in a study of blood T cell repertoires in COVID-19. The overall study: T cells, B-cell-depleted T cells, or PBMCs supplied cDNA or gDNA.

In the original processing: Estimation of nucleated cell counts was performed using reference gene primer amplification. Sequencing used immunoSEQ multiplex PCR; TCRdb keeps in-frame clones, though not all of them. V and J calls plus clone size are reproduced from that table; the DNA served to infer D and trimming. The sample has some 120,000 clones; less than 90% are singletons. The junction had 12 bases not matched to a gene; V was cut back by 4 bases and J by 7 bases. CDR3 length: 15 amino acids. In germline, CDR1 is MNHEY, CDR2 SMNVEV (reference sequence). The gene calls are TRBV27 and TRBJ1-2, with 7 positions matching TRBD1. The specimen was PBMCs or T cells enriched from blood (not recorded which). The TCR sequence derives from a man aged 30-40 years who had recovered from COVID-19. The CDR3: CASSSHGEGASGYTF. CDR3 DNA sequence: TGTGCCAGCAGTTCCCACGGAGAGGGGGCGAGTGGCTACACCTTC.